The 2 T cell receptor beta chains below come from one sample, sequenced in a study of cytomegalovirus exposure and HLA in healthy donors. The PCR had 60 Vbeta and 13 Jbeta primers. TCRdb's table, derived via immunoSEQ multiplex PCR, lists solely in-frame clones and lacks some. Of about 140,000 clones in the sample, around 80% were seen once. The source material was PBMCs. Receptor source: a female donor in good health and CMV-seronegative.

This clone was seen just once. The V call is TRBV30, the J call TRBJ2-7; no clear D gene. Germline CDR1 GTSNPN, CDR2 SVGIG (reference sequence). The length of the CDR3 is 13 residues. Trimming cost V 1 base and J 3 bases, with 10 bases left between them. In DNA form, the CDR3 reads TGTGCCTGGAGTGGCCCACAGAGCTACGAGCAGTACTTC. Translated, it gives CAWSGPQSYEQYF.

J is TRBJ2-5 and V is TRBV30, with a weak D call TRBD2 (5 bases). CDR3 length: 13 residues. Germline V gene data show CDR1 as GTSNPN and CDR2 as SVGIG (reference sequence). V lost 4 bases and J lost 5, with 14 bases in between. CDR3 bases: TGTGCCTGGATGAGGGCACCCAGGGAGACCCAGTACTTC. It codes for CAWMRAPRETQYF.